This is a list of T cell receptor beta chains from one sample in a study of blood T cell repertoires in COVID-19. The protocol was immunoSEQ multiplex PCR, while the TCRdb copy is restricted to in-frame clones and leaves out a portion. The sample has about 210,000 clones, roughly 84% seen once. The sample taken for sequencing was peripheral blood. The source is a man aged 45-65 years with active or convalescent COVID-19. The CDR3 runs from the conserved cysteine through the conserved F or W. Fields, in order: D gene, V gene, J gene, clone size, CDR3 protein, CDR3 DNA. A D gene is named only where the DNA matches it firmly. Clone size is stated in some rows and not others, as once, few, many or a class when expanded.

D: NA
V: TRBV5-1
J: TRBJ2-1
size: NA
CDR3: CASSFSQGTWYNEQFF
DNA: TGCGCCAGCAGCTTTTCACAGGGAACTTGGTACAATGAGCAGTTCTTC

D: NA
V: TRBV10-3
J: TRBJ1-6
size: NA
CDR3: CAISEVESPLHF
DNA: TGTGCCATCAGTGAGGTCGAGAGCCCCCTCCACTTT

D: NA
V: TRBV2
J: TRBJ1-2
size: NA
CDR3: CASSLQGPNYGYTF
DNA: TGTGCCAGCAGCCTACAGGGTCCTAACTATGGCTACACCTTC

D: NA
V: TRBV27
J: TRBJ1-5
size: NA
CDR3: CASSLWPILPGNQPQHF
DNA: TGTGCCAGCAGTTTATGGCCAATCCTCCCGGGAAATCAGCCCCAGCATTTT

D: TRBD2
V: TRBV3-1/TRBV3-2
J: TRBJ2-1
size: NA
CDR3: CASSQTSGDNEQFF
DNA: TGTGCCAGCAGCCAAACTAGCGGGGACAATGAGCAGTTCTTC

D: NA
V: TRBV10-1
J: TRBJ1-2
size: NA
CDR3: CASTSGYTF
DNA: TGCGCCAGCACCTCTGGCTACACCTTC

D: NA
V: TRBV28
J: TRBJ1-5
size: NA
CDR3: CASSLKGGKHF
DNA: TGTGCCAGCAGTTTAAAAGGAGGGAAGCATTTT

D: NA
V: TRBV6-5
J: TRBJ2-3
size: NA
CDR3: CASSLGTVGDTQYF
DNA: TGTGCCAGCAGTCTGGGGACTGTAGGAGATACGCAGTATTTT

D: TRBD2
V: TRBV6-2/TRBV6-3
J: TRBJ2-1
size: NA
CDR3: CASSSLSGGAPYNEQFF
DNA: TGTGCCAGCAGCTCCCTTAGCGGGGGGGCCCCCTACAATGAGCAGTTCTTC

D: NA
V: TRBV6-1
J: TRBJ1-2
size: NA
CDR3: CASSEARGSYGYTF
DNA: TGTGCCAGCAGTGAAGCCCGAGGGAGCTATGGCTACACCTTC

D: NA
V: TRBV7-2
J: TRBJ2-3
size: NA
CDR3: CASSGGSRQYF
DNA: TGTGCCAGCAGCGGAGGGTCCCGGCAGTATTTT

D: NA
V: TRBV2
J: TRBJ2-1
size: NA
CDR3: CAILPLGRNEQFF
DNA: TGTGCCATCCTACCTCTAGGCCGCAATGAGCAGTTCTTC

D: TRBD1
V: TRBV5-4
J: TRBJ1-2
size: NA
CDR3: CASSLYGQGDYGYTF
DNA: TGTGCCAGCAGCTTGTATGGACAGGGCGACTATGGCTACACCTTC

D: NA
V: TRBV4-1
J: TRBJ1-1
size: NA
CDR3: CASSQDNRGGREAFF
DNA: TGCGCCAGCAGCCAAGACAACCGGGGTGGGCGCGAAGCTTTCTTT

D: NA
V: TRBV6-1
J: TRBJ2-3
size: NA
CDR3: CASSEPPFSDTQYF
DNA: TGTGCCAGCAGTGAACCCCCTTTTTCAGATACGCAGTATTTT

D: NA
V: TRBV19
J: TRBJ1-5
size: once
CDR3: CASSPGSSNQPQHF
DNA: TGTGCCAGTAGTCCCGGGTCAAGCAATCAGCCCCAGCATTTT

D: TRBD2
V: TRBV4-1
J: TRBJ2-1
size: NA
CDR3: CASSPPPGLAGFEQFF
DNA: TGCGCCAGCAGCCCACCGCCGGGACTAGCGGGATTTGAGCAGTTCTTC

D: NA
V: TRBV5-1
J: TRBJ1-5
size: NA
CDR3: CARQVNQPQHF
DNA: TGCGCCAGACAGGTCAATCAGCCCCAGCATTTT

D: NA
V: TRBV29-1
J: TRBJ1-1
size: few
CDR3: CSVNLNTEAFF
DNA: TGCAGCGTCAATTTGAACACTGAAGCTTTCTTT

D: NA
V: TRBV4-3
J: TRBJ1-1
size: NA
CDR3: CASSHRHSENTEAFF
DNA: TGCGCCAGCAGCCATAGGCACAGTGAGAACACTGAAGCTTTCTTT

D: NA
V: TRBV5-1
J: TRBJ2-5
size: NA
CDR3: CASEAPWTLQETQYF
DNA: TGCGCCTCTGAGGCCCCGTGGACACTCCAAGAGACCCAGTACTTC

D: NA
V: TRBV6-5
J: TRBJ2-2
size: NA
CDR3: CASSSHRVAGELFF
DNA: TGTGCCAGCAGTTCCCACCGGGTGGCCGGGGAGCTGTTTTTT

D: NA
V: TRBV21-1
J: TRBJ2-7
size: NA
CDR3: CASSNATSGRRYEQYF
DNA: TGTGCCAGCAGCAACGCTACTAGCGGGAGACGCTACGAGCAGTACTTC

D: NA
V: TRBV7-3
J: TRBJ2-1
size: few
CDR3: CASSFAGDNEQFF
DNA: TGTGCCAGCAGCTTTGCAGGGGACAATGAGCAGTTCTTC

D: NA
V: TRBV13
J: TRBJ1-1
size: NA
CDR3: CASSPERNTEAFF
DNA: TGTGCCAGCAGCCCCGAGAGAAACACTGAAGCTTTCTTT

D: NA
V: TRBV28
J: TRBJ2-7
size: NA
CDR3: CASSSLPSAISSYEQYF
DNA: TGTGCCAGCAGTTCCCTCCCGAGCGCGATCTCCTCCTACGAGCAGTACTTC

D: NA
V: TRBV4-1
J: TRBJ2-5
size: NA
CDR3: CASSFGQQETQYF
DNA: TGCGCCAGCAGCTTCGGACAGCAAGAGACCCAGTACTTC

D: NA
V: TRBV3-1/TRBV3-2
J: TRBJ1-1
size: NA
CDR3: CASSQSDRNTEAFF
DNA: TGTGCCAGCAGCCAGTCGGACAGGAACACTGAAGCTTTCTTT

D: TRBD2
V: TRBV10-1
J: TRBJ2-7
size: NA
CDR3: CASSPRGLAGAVHEQYF
DNA: TGCGCCAGCAGCCCACGGGGACTAGCGGGAGCTGTCCACGAGCAGTACTTC

D: TRBD2
V: TRBV5-6
J: TRBJ2-1
size: NA
CDR3: CASSLWGLADSYNEQFF
DNA: TGTGCCAGCAGCTTGTGGGGACTAGCGGACTCGTACAATGAGCAGTTCTTC

D: NA
V: TRBV27
J: TRBJ1-1
size: few
CDR3: CASSSPGRGTEAFF
DNA: TGTGCCAGCAGTTCCCCTGGCAGGGGCACTGAAGCTTTCTTT

D: TRBD1
V: TRBV28
J: TRBJ2-4
size: NA
CDR3: CASSAIGTAKNIQYF
DNA: TGTGCCAGCAGTGCGATCGGGACAGCTAAAAACATTCAGTACTTC

D: TRBD1
V: TRBV5-1
J: TRBJ1-4
size: NA
CDR3: CASSWDSYTNEKLFF
DNA: TGCGCCAGCAGCTGGGACAGTTACACTAATGAAAAACTGTTTTTT

D: TRBD2
V: TRBV5-1
J: TRBJ2-3
size: NA
CDR3: CASSLDLAGDTQYF
DNA: TGCGCCAGCAGCTTGGACCTAGCGGGAGACACGCAGTATTTT

D: TRBD1
V: TRBV10-3
J: TRBJ1-1
size: NA
CDR3: CAISDLTGIEAFF
DNA: TGTGCCATCAGTGATCTGACAGGGATTGAAGCTTTCTTT

D: TRBD2
V: TRBV3-1/TRBV3-2
J: TRBJ2-7
size: NA
CDR3: CASSPRTSGILEQYF
DNA: TGTGCCAGCAGCCCCCGGACTAGCGGGATATTAGAGCAGTACTTC

D: NA
V: TRBV6-5
J: TRBJ2-6
size: NA
CDR3: CASSYSGANVLTF
DNA: TGTGCCAGCAGTTACAGCGGGGCCAACGTCCTGACTTTC

D: TRBD1
V: TRBV7-3
J: TRBJ1-5
size: NA
CDR3: CASSSIDREGNQPQHF
DNA: TGTGCCAGCAGCTCCATCGACAGGGAGGGCAATCAGCCCCAGCATTTT

D: NA
V: TRBV5-1
J: TRBJ1-2
size: NA
CDR3: CASSLGAGAVGYTF
DNA: TGCGCCAGCAGCTTGGGTGCGGGGGCGGTTGGCTACACCTTC

D: NA
V: TRBV30
J: TRBJ1-6
size: NA
CDR3: CAWSRASSYNSPLHF
DNA: TGTGCCTGGAGCCGTGCTAGCTCCTATAATTCACCCCTCCACTTT

D: TRBD1
V: TRBV5-1
J: TRBJ1-4
size: NA
CDR3: CASSFGTGNEKLFF
DNA: TGCGCCAGCAGCTTCGGGACAGGGAATGAAAAACTGTTTTTT

D: NA
V: TRBV6-5
J: TRBJ2-3
size: NA
CDR3: CASRRSGPTDTQYF
DNA: TGTGCCAGCAGACGCAGCGGCCCCACAGATACGCAGTATTTT

D: NA
V: TRBV5-4
J: TRBJ2-3
size: NA
CDR3: CASRGAQSTDTQYF
DNA: TGTGCCAGCAGGGGGGCGCAAAGCACAGATACGCAGTATTTT

D: TRBD2
V: TRBV19
J: TRBJ2-1
size: once
CDR3: CASSPGLAGPFF
DNA: TGTGCCAGTAGTCCGGGACTAGCGGGACCGTTCTTC

D: NA
V: TRBV11-3
J: TRBJ2-1
size: NA
CDR3: CASSLVGRGNYNEQFF
DNA: TGTGCCAGCAGCTTAGTGGGAAGGGGCAACTACAATGAGCAGTTCTTC

D: NA
V: TRBV7-9
J: TRBJ1-1
size: NA
CDR3: CASSPSGIETEAFF
DNA: TGTGCCAGCAGCCCCTCAGGGATCGAAACTGAAGCTTTCTTT

D: NA
V: TRBV4-2
J: TRBJ2-2
size: NA
CDR3: CASSQGLWNRGELFF
DNA: TGTGCCAGCAGCCAGGGACTGTGGAATCGAGGGGAGCTGTTTTTT

D: NA
V: TRBV6-5
J: TRBJ1-1
size: NA
CDR3: CASSYTGEAFF
DNA: TGTGCCAGCAGTTACACGGGGGAAGCTTTCTTT

D: TRBD2
V: TRBV15
J: TRBJ2-4
size: NA
CDR3: CATSGGAGRNIQYF
DNA: TGTGCCACCAGCGGAGGAGCGGGGAGAAACATTCAGTACTTC

D: NA
V: TRBV28
J: TRBJ1-4
size: few
CDR3: CASSPGTGSLAGEKLFF
DNA: TGTGCCAGCAGTCCCGGGACTGGGTCCCTAGCAGGGGAAAAACTGTTTTTT

D: TRBD2
V: TRBV28
J: TRBJ2-1
size: NA
CDR3: CASSSYVTTSGRVDEQFF
DNA: TGTGCCAGCAGTTCTTACGTCACGACTAGCGGGAGGGTCGATGAGCAGTTCTTC

D: TRBD1
V: TRBV4-1
J: TRBJ1-5
size: NA
CDR3: CASSHRQGALDQPQHF
DNA: TGCGCCAGCAGCCACCGACAGGGGGCCCTGGATCAGCCCCAGCATTTT